The 20 T cell receptor beta chains given below trace back to one sample, sequenced in a study of blood T cells in healthy people across ages. Together with a sample-barcoded 5' primer, a J-beta primer mix was included in a second PCR lasting about 6 to 11 cycles. Via MiXCR, TCRdb re-called the 5' RACE reads, giving one row per CDR3 protein. The table shows roughly 570,000 distinct CDR3 sequences, with 25% to 30% occurring only once. Sequencing was performed on blood. The receptors were gathered from a woman aged 70 to 79 in good health.

About this clonotype: One end of the junction does not line up with germline, which may come from a read error. The rearrangement uses TRBV20-1 and TRBJ2-3, with 9 bases lining up with TRBD1. The CDR3 sequence is 15 residues long. Germline CDR1 reads DFQATT; CDR2 reads SNEGSKA (reference sequence). Here the CDR3 reads CSTRADRGGTDTQYF. As DNA, the CDR3 is TGCAGTACTAGGGCGGACAGGGGAGGCACAGATACGCAGTATTTT.

This sequence joins TRBV6-6 and TRBJ2-5; D is uncertain. The CDR3 consists of 12 residues. Trimming pared 6 bases from V and 5 bases from J, leaving 10 bases between. Germline CDR1 is MNHNY and CDR2 is SVGAGI (reference sequence). Here the CDR3 reads CASSQNGETQYF. CDR3 sequence (DNA): TGTGCCAGCAGCCAAAATGGGGAGACCCAGTACTTC.

This clonotype was recorded a few times. The rearrangement uses TRBV6-5 and TRBJ1-4, with TRBD1 identical over 7 bases. Trimming at V came to 1 base and at J to 8 bases, leaving 10 bases not matched to a gene. There are 16 residues in the CDR3. CDR1 is MNHEY and CDR2 is SVGAGI in the germline V gene. DNA for the CDR3: TGTGCCAGCAGTTACTACCTGGACAGGCCGGACGAAAAACTGTTTTTT. This sequence encodes CASSYYLDRPDEKLFF.

CDR3 region: CASSQDFRRQIETQYF. CDR3 in DNA: TGCGCCAGCAGCCAAGATTTTCGGCGGCAGATAGAGACCCAGTACTTC. The rearrangement uses TRBV4-3 and TRBJ2-5, with D uncertain. The CDR3 has 16 amino acids. The germline V gene has CDR1 LGHNA and CDR2 YSLEER. V was clipped by 0 bases and J by 4 bases, with 15 bases between them.

As concerns this clonotype: One end of the junction is discordant with germline, which a read error may explain. CDR3 amino acids: CAIAAGQEAQYF. In DNA form, the CDR3 reads TGTGCCATCGCGGCGGGTCAAGAGGCCCAGTACTTC. The genes are TRBV10-3 and TRBJ2-5; TRBD2 might be the D (5 bases). Germline loops: CDR1 ENHRY, CDR2 SYGVKD. The CDR3 is 12 residues long.

The V call is TRBV7-2, the J call TRBJ2-5, with D perhaps matching TRBD2 (5 bases). The germline V gene has CDR1 SGHTA and CDR2 FQGNSA. Between the trimmed V and J ends, which lost 3 bases and 7 bases, there was a span of 15 bases. The CDR3 is made up of 14 amino acids. The CDR3 loop is CASSFPTGFGTQYF. For the CDR3, the DNA is TGTGCCAGCAGCTTTCCCACGGGGTTCGGGACCCAGTACTTC.

The table lists this clonotype with a few counts. The chain is built from TRBV5-1 and TRBJ1-1; D unclear. Looked up from germline, CDR1 is SGHRS and CDR2 is YFSETQ. The CDR3 sequence is 14 residues long. V lost 0 bases and J lost 3, with 9 bases in between. The CDR3: CASSLDGRDTEAFF. In DNA, the CDR3 is TGCGCCAGCAGCTTGGATGGTCGGGACACTGAAGCTTTCTTT.

This clonotype turned up a few times. The chain uses TRBV12-5 and TRBJ2-2, with 13 positions matching TRBD2. V was clipped by 2 bases and J by 10 bases; unmatched bases: 10. The CDR3 is 17 residues long. Per germline, CDR1 LGHNT and CDR2 FRNRAP. CDR3 sequence: CASGLSTSGGPAKELFF. CDR3 sequence (DNA): TGTGCTAGTGGTTTGTCGACTAGCGGGGGGCCCGCGAAGGAGCTGTTTTTT.

The chain has TRBV25-1 and TRBJ1-1; D gene ambiguous. The CDR3 covers 15 residues. V was shortened by 1 base and J by 3 bases, with 12 bases between the two germline ends. Germline V lookup: CDR1 MGHDK, CDR2 SYGVNS. As DNA, the CDR3 is TGTGCCAGCAGTGAATCGATGGGTTCATACACTGAAGCTTTCTTT. Protein: CASSESMGSYTEAFF.

The chain employs TRBV18 and TRBJ1-2, with 12 bases identical to TRBD1. The CDR3 runs 19 residues. With 1 base clipped from V and 4 bases from J, the junction kept 13 bases outside the gene matches. Germline V gene sequence: CDR1 KGHSH, CDR2 LQKENI. The CDR3 bases are TGTGCCAGCTCACCACAGTCACCGGGACAGGGGGCGCGGGGCTATGGCTACACCTTC. This translates into CASSPQSPGQGARGYGYTF. The variable domain in full, with the rest retrieved from reference TRBV18 and TRBJ1-2, is NAGVMQNPRHLVRRRGQEARLRCSPMKGHSHVYWYRQLPEEGLKFMVYLQKENIIDESGMPKERFSAEFPKEGPSILRIQQVVRGDSAAYFCASSPQSPGQGARGYGYTFGSGTRLTVV.

V gene TRBV4-2 combines with J gene TRBJ2-5; 8 bases align to TRBD1. After removal of 2 bases from V and 5 bases from J, the junction contained 7 bases not matched to a gene. In germline, CDR1 is LGHNA, CDR2 YNFKEQ. The CDR3 runs to 15 residues. This CDR3 is CASSQPGGSGETQYF. CDR3 DNA sequence: TGTGCCAGCAGCCAACCAGGGGGCTCGGGGGAGACCCAGTACTTC.

This clonotype occurred a few times. The V and J genes are TRBV29-1 and TRBJ2-7; 8 nucleotides line up with TRBD2. Germline V gene lookup returns CDR1 SQVTM and CDR2 ANQGSEA. V lost 7 bases and J lost 0; bases outside the gene matches: 14. The CDR3 sequence is 16 residues long. The CDR3 loop reads CSASGAGAGGSYEQYF. The CDR3 nucleotides read TGCAGCGCCTCCGGAGCGGGGGCGGGAGGCTCCTACGAGCAGTACTTC.

The chain is built from TRBV20-1 and TRBJ1-1, with 7 bases that match TRBD1. The germline CDR1 and CDR2 sequences are DFQATT and SNEGSKA (reference sequence). Losses at the gene ends were 0 bases for V and 4 bases for J; bases not matched to a gene: 8. This CDR3 has 15 amino acids. The CDR3 loop reads CSARDPKTGPTEAFF. The CDR3 nucleotides read TGCAGTGCTAGAGATCCCAAGACAGGGCCCACTGAAGCTTTCTTT.

The J gene is TRBJ1-4, the V gene TRBV25-1; no reliable D call. There are 15 residues in the CDR3. Germline V lookup: CDR1 MGHDK, CDR2 SYGVNS. V shed 3 bases and J shed 3 bases, with 11 bases lying between them. The CDR3: CASSDPSGANEKLFF. The CDR3 DNA sequence: TGTGCCAGCAGTGATCCCTCTGGAGCTAATGAAAAACTGTTTTTT.

The V gene is TRBV5-4, the J gene TRBJ1-2, with TRBD1 identical over 7 bases. CDR3 length equals 13 residues. Germline V CDR1 and CDR2: SGHNT, YYREEE (reference sequence). The J segment lost 6 bases and the V segment lost 3 bases, leaving 5 bases of the junction unmatched. The CDR3 region has the DNA TGTGCCAGCAGCTCGGACAGGCTTAATGGCTACACCTTC. It codes for CASSSDRLNGYTF.

The chain employs TRBV29-1 and TRBJ1-2; D remains unclear. The CDR3 extends over 11 amino acids. Per the germline V gene, CDR1 is SQVTM and CDR2 is ANQGSEA. V shed 6 bases and J shed 6 bases, with 11 bases lying between them. The CDR3 protein is CSVQVRNGYTF. The CDR3 nucleotides read TGCAGCGTGCAGGTTAGAAATGGCTACACCTTC.

The chain joins TRBV18 to TRBJ2-1; a weak D match, TRBD1 (6 bases). The DNA end is more similar to TRBJ2-5, so the J call may be wrong. The CDR3 sequence is 13 residues long. The V gene's germline CDR1 is KGHSH and CDR2 LQKENI. The CDR3 reads CASSPNRDETQYF. CDR3 DNA sequence: TGTGCCAGCTCACCAAACAGGGATGAGACCCAGTACTTC.

In this sample, this clonotype turned up a few times. This rearrangement joins TRBV20-1 to TRBJ1-1; maybe TRBD1 (6 bases). There are 11 residues in the CDR3. The V end was cut by 5 bases, the J end by 6 bases, with 10 bases between. Germline CDR1 DFQATT, CDR2 SNEGSKA (reference sequence). This CDR3 is CSAEQGAEAFF. For the CDR3, the DNA is TGCAGTGCTGAACAGGGCGCTGAAGCTTTCTTT.

The chain carries TRBV9 and TRBJ2-3; TRBD2 aligns across 8 bases. V lost 6 bases and J lost 5; bases outside the gene matches: 11. The CDR3 totals 15 residues. The germline CDR1 and CDR2 sequences are SGDLS and YYNGEE. The CDR3 loop is CASTMMASGQDTQYF. CDR3 bases: TGTGCCAGCACAATGATGGCTAGCGGGCAAGATACGCAGTATTTT.

This chain joins TRBV3-1 and TRBJ2-5, with D possibly matching TRBD2 (5 bases). The CDR3 sequence is 12 residues long. Trimming removed 10 bases at V and 1 base at J, with 10 bases between. Germline-derived CDR1 and CDR2 are LGHDT and YNNKEL (reference sequence). In DNA form, the CDR3 reads TGTGCCACTAGCCAGGTCCAAGAGACCCAGTACTTC. Amino acid sequence: CATSQVQETQYF.